A single TCR beta chain is shown here with its context. Its antigen is currently unknown. The unexposed donors gave CD4+ T cells in about 2011-2019, prior to COVID-19. The cells were cultured for under twelve days before CD4+ T cells were isolated. The entry originates in a study of CD4 T cells in relation to SARS-CoV-2 and coronaviruses. Overall study context: PBMCs were cultured with antigen for less than twelve days before TCR beta sequencing.

This table comes from immunoSEQ multiplex PCR, and its TCRdb copy is limited to in-frame clones, with some not included. The table includes around 20,000 clones, more than 75% detected once. CDR3 length equals 14 residues. V was shortened by 4 bases and J by 1 base, with 10 bases between the two germline ends. Germline V gives CDR1 SNHLY, CDR2 FYNNEI. Input material: CD4+ T cells from PBMCs, cultured in vitro. This chain connects TRBV2 to TRBJ1-1; D uncertain. The receptor was isolated from a human donor in good health. Written as DNA, the CDR3 is TGTGCCAGCAGTGGAAGCCGTCCGAACACTGAAGCTTTCTTT. Its protein product is CASSGSRPNTEAFF.